This TCR beta chain was identified during a study of T-cell memory formation after mild COVID-19. Overall study: The study found TCR clusters largely donor specific.

TCR alpha and TCR beta cDNA libraries carrying sample barcodes and UMIs came from 5'RACE with constant-segment primers. From the 5' RACE reads, TCRdb called clonotypes with MiXCR, one entry per CDR3 protein. This sample has 80,000 to 90,000 distinct CDR3 sequences, with approximately 23% found just once. Germline V gene data show CDR1 as MNHEY and CDR2 as SVGAGI. The CDR3 spans 13 residues. The V end lost 8 bases, the J end lost 3 bases, and 13 bases lay between the germline ends. With regard to this clonotype: Antigen: not known.

Study-wide results and limits: Second-wave clones that peaked on day 37 lacked confirmed SARS-CoV-2 specificity. Certain responding clones were present in pre-infection memory, suggesting participation of cross-reactive memory.

The receptor comes from a young man who had mild COVID-19 (a few samples of this study predate the infection). Cell type and time point are not known. V is TRBV6-5 and J is TRBJ1-1, with D unresolved. The sample consisted of PBMCs or a T cell subset sorted from them (not recorded which). The CDR3 protein is CASGFGGDTEAFF. Here the CDR3 DNA reads TGTGCCAGCGGATTTGGCGGCGACACTGAAGCTTTCTTT.